This T cell receptor (beta chain) was documented in a study of beta chain features in type 1 diabetes (dated by TCRdb to 2017 to 2018). Background for the entire study: Mean age, gender distribution, total cell number and subset yield did not differ between patients and healthy donors. A total of some 110 million sorted cells were examined across all samples, and a strong correlation was observed between cell number per subset and RNA yield. The study compared TCRB repertoires of sorted circulating CD4+ T cell subsets between recently diagnosed type 1 diabetes patients and matched healthy donors. Regulatory and stem cell-like memory subsets were obtained from only 8 patients and roughly 8 healthy donors, while naive and central memory subsets were obtained from all 28 donors. Study-wide findings and limitations: HLA sub-analyses involved small numbers of individuals, so any influence of HLA type on TCRB rearrangement remained unresolved. At VDJ recombination sites, patients with type 1 diabetes made fewer insertions and deleted more nucleotides, a pattern implying thymic rearrangement abnormalities. Shorter templates might be favored by PCR, yet because patient and control samples were amplified and corrected together, any such skew would affect both groups equally. In all four CD4+ subsets, TCRB CDR3 length was moderately but significantly shorter in type 1 diabetes patients. Because cDNA was sequenced instead of genomic DNA, activated cells with high expression could be over-represented, although the groups did not differ in activation or CD3 levels. Naive, central memory and regulatory TCRB repertoires appeared to be more similar among patients than among healthy donors.

About this clone: Its antigen is currently not known. Within one base of it there is no much larger clone, and no base qualities were kept. This same CDR3 is encoded by further DNA sequences in the sample.

Based on the germline V gene, the CDR1 and CDR2 sequences are SGHAT and FQNNGV. V is reduced by 5 bases and J by 3 bases, leaving a spacing of 8 bases between them. Its CDR3 holds 12 amino acids, cysteine through phenylalanine. The CDR3 DNA has 36 bases and is translated from base 1. The entire isolated RNA was reverse transcribed using the High Capacity cDNA Reverse Transcription Kit, and thus expressed TCRB transcripts were sequenced. Naive, central memory and regulatory T cell samples underwent deep immunoSEQ sequencing, averaging roughly 3.3 million total reads per sample. Sorted cells were lysed in RLT buffer and RNA was extracted with DNase-treated RNeasy Micro or Mini kits, depending on cell number. To prevent cross-contamination, every cell subset was processed on its own, while patient and healthy donor samples were processed together. The immunoSEQ multiplex PCR was used to amplify TCRB sequences from cDNA, yielding 87-bp fragments that span the CDR3 region. Amplicons were sequenced on the Illumina HiSeq platform. As for the original processing: Synthetic template baselines were used to correct PCR bias computationally, reads within Hamming distance 2 were collapsed, and singletons that could not be merged were discarded. Reads were aligned against IMGT so that V, D and J genes, CDR3 length and insertions or deletions at six rearrangement sites could be assigned. Within each subset, clonotype counts were normalized to sorted cell number, after which true diversity and Gini coefficients were computed with the tcR R package. The overlap coefficient, calculated on TCRB nucleotide sequences, was used to quantify repertoire sharing. As a proxy for the pre-selection repertoire, out-of-frame TCRB sequences from naive cells were analyzed. TCRdb holds this immuneACCESS table with in-frame rearrangements only. Some clones are missing; in checked studies, unresolved V genes explain under half, and the rest has no known cause. From that table come the V and J calls and clone size; the DNA was used to work out D and trimming. In all, the sample holds 600,000 or so clones, and about an eighth of those were seen once. Of the sample, around 0.12% is held by the ten largest clones.

A single peripheral blood draw of approximately 100 mL on average was collected from each donor into heparinised tubes. A BD FACSAria II was used to sort naive, central memory, regulatory and stem cell-like memory CD4+ T cells with a panel that included CD45RO, CCR7, CD25, CD127, CD95 and CD27. A purity above 95% was achieved for all sorted populations. Right away, PBMCs were isolated by Lymphoprep density gradient centrifugation and were stained directly, with no culture step. So that batch effects would be minimized, each experiment stained and sorted samples in pairs, pairing one healthy donor with one patient.

This chain joins TRBV11-2 to TRBJ2-7; the D region may be TRBD1 or TRBD2, each matching 5 bases equally. The sample was naive CD4+ T cells from blood. The cell subset or site label for this specimen denotes: true naive CD4+ T cells. The TCR sequence derives from a young man with type 1 diabetes. CDR3 protein: CASSRDGYEQYF. Here is the DNA: TGTGCCAGCAGCCGGGACGGCTACGAGCAGTACTTC.